The entry below gives a single TCR beta chain sequence along with its context. Its target antigen remains unknown. One base away there is no much larger clone; base qualities are not given. PBMCs were isolated by Ficoll-Paque density gradient centrifugation. A distance of 9 bases separates the germline ends of V and J, which lose 4 bases and 8 bases respectively. According to the germline V gene, CDR1 reads SGHRS and CDR2 reads YFSETQ. The CDR3 covers 11 residues, taking in both the cysteine and the phenylalanine. Only the CDR3 DNA is retained, 33 bases long and in frame from the first base. The source of the sample is a study of T-cell memory formation after mild COVID-19 (dated by TCRdb to the early 2020s). About the investigation overall: TCR sequence clusters from the two donors were largely donor specific. In two donors, T-cell clones that expanded and contracted after mild COVID-19 were tracked by sequencing TCRalpha and TCRbeta repertoires over time. Two young, previously healthy adult volunteers, one female and one male, were included in the cohort. Study-level results and caveats: Some responding clones were detected in pre-infection memory, which suggested that pre-existing cross-reactive memory T cells had joined the SARS-CoV-2 response. Contracting CD4+ clones were found mainly in CM and EM memory subsets, while CD8+ clones were enriched in EMRA. The study included only a couple of mild cases, and larger cohorts that include severe cases with pre-infection samples were judged to be necessary. Whether the second-wave clones peaking on day 37 were SARS-CoV-2 specific was not confirmed. Clones that contracted from day 15 to 85 showed balanced CD4/CD8 phenotypes, whereas a second wave of clones that expanded from day 15 to 37 leaned towards CD4+.

Reads for this sample came from an Illumina NovaSeq 6000. TCRalpha and TCRbeta cDNA libraries were constructed by 5'RACE with constant-segment primers, with sample barcodes and unique molecular identifiers being introduced. Trizol reagent was used to extract RNA from every sample. The libraries were amplified in two PCR steps, and the second step added a second sample barcode and Illumina TruSeq adapters. Sequencing of the libraries was done on an Illumina NovaSeq, producing 2 x 150 bp paired-end reads. The paper's data handling went like this. The reads were demultiplexed and collapsed into UMI-guided consensus sequences using migec v1.2.7. Using mixcr v2.1.11, the UMI consensuses were aligned to TRA and TRB V and J templates and assembled into clonotypes. A clonotype was counted as expanded or contracted only if both edgeR and NoisET called the change significant, with noise models trained on biological replicates. For edgeR calls, the thresholds were a false discovery rate-adjusted p below 0.01 and a log2 fold-change of 1. As an exploratory analysis of dynamics, max-normalized trajectories of the 1000 most abundant clonotypes were examined by PCA with hierarchical clustering. Each responding clone was given a CD4 or CD8 phenotype based on the CD4+ and CD8+ repertoires, which had been sequenced separately. TCRdb's own reprocessing of the public reads used fastp at Q25 and MiXCR and kept productive beta chains. Each entry merges the rows of one CDR3 protein and shows their most common DNA and genes. The V and J calls come from TCRdb's annotation, not from the publication. For this sample the table gives hundreds of thousands of distinct CDR3 sequences, of which 12% to 15% were detected only once. The ten largest make up roughly 20% of the sample.

The chain couples TRBV5-1 to TRBJ1-1; tentative D gene TRBD1, with 5 bases matching. This sequence originates from a man younger than 35 who had mild COVID-19 (a few samples of this study predate the infection). The sample titles of this study are shuffled in the database, so cell type and time point are left out; the donor was told from shared clones. Sequences were obtained from PBMCs or a T cell subset sorted from them (not recorded which). CDR3 reads: CASSREGEAFF. In nucleotides, the sequence is TGCGCCAGCAGCCGGGAGGGGGAAGCTTTCTTT. The CDR3, completed at both ends by the reference TRBV5-1 and TRBJ1-1 genes, gives the full variable domain KAGVTQTPRYLIKTRGQQVTLSCSPISGHRSVSWYQQTPGQGLQFLFEYFSETQRNKGNFPGRFSGRQFSNSRSEMNVSTLELGDSALYLCASSREGEAFFGQGTRLTVV.